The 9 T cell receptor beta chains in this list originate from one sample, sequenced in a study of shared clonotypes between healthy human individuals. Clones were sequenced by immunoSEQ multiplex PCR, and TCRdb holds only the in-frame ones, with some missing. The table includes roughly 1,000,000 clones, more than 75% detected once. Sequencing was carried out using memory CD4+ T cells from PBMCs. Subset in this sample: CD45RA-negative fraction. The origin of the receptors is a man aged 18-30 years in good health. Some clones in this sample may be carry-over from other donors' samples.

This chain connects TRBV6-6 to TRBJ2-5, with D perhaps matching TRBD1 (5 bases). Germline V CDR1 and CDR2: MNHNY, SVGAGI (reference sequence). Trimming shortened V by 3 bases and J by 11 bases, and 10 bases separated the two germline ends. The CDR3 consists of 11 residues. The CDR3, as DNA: TGTGCCAGCAGTTATGGGGCCGGGCAGTACTTC. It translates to CASSYGAGQYF.

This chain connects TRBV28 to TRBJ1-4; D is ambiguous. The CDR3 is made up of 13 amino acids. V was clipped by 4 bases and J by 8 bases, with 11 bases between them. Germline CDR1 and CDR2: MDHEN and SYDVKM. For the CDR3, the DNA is TGTGCCAGCAGTTCCCTATTGCGGGAAAAACTGTTTTTT. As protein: CASSSLLREKLFF.

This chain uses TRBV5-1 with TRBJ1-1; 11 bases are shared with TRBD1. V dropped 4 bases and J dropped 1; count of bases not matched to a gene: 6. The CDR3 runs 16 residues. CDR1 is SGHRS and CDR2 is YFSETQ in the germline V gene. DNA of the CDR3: TGCGCCAGCAGCCAGGGACAGGGGGTTGGGAACACTGAAGCTTTCTTT. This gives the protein CASSQGQGVGNTEAFF. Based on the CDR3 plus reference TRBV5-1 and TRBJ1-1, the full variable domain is KAGVTQTPRYLIKTRGQQVTLSCSPISGHRSVSWYQQTPGQGLQFLFEYFSETQRNKGNFPGRFSGRQFSNSRSEMNVSTLELGDSALYLCASSQGQGVGNTEAFFGQGTRLTVV.

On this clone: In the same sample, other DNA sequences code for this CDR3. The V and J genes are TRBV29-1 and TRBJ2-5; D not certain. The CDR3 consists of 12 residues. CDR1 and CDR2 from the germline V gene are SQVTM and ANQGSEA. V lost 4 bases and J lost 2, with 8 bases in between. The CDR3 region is CSVVRGQETQYF. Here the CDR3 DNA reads TGCAGCGTTGTTAGAGGACAAGAGACCCAGTACTTC.

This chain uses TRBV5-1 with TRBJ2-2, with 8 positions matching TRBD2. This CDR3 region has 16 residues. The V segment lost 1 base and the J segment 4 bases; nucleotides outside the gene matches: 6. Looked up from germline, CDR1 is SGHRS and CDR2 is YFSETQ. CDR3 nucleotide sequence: TGCGCCAGCAGCTTGCAGGCGGGAGGTGGCACCGGGGAGCTGTTTTTT. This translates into CASSLQAGGGTGELFF.

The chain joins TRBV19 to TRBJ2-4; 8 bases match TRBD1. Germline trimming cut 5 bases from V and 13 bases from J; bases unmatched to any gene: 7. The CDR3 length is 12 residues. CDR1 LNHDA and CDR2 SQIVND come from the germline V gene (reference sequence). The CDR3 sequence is CASSREDRVQYF. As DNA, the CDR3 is TGTGCCAGTAGTCGCGAGGACAGGGTCCAGTACTTC.

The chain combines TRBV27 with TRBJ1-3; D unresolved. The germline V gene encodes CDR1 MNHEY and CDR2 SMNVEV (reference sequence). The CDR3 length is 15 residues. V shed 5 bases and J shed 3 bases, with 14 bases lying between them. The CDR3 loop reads CASSRAGGYGNTIYF. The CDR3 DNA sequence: TGTGCCAGCAGTCGGGCTGGAGGATATGGAAACACCATATATTTT.

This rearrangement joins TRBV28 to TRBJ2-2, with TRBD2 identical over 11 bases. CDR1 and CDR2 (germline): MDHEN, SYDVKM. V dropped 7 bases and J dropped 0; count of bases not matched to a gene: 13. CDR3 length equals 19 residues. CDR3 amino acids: CASIGLAGGKMPNTGELFF. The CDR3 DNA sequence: TGTGCCAGCATAGGGCTAGCGGGAGGTAAGATGCCGAACACCGGGGAGCTGTTTTTT.

CDR3 sequence: CASSPDRNEKLFF. The CDR3 DNA follows: TGTGCCAGCAGCCCGGACCGCAATGAAAAACTGTTTTTT. The rearrangement uses TRBV7-2 and TRBJ1-4; D is unresolved. Germline CDR1 reads SGHTA; CDR2 reads FQGNSA. The CDR3 is 13 amino acids. The germline V and J ends were trimmed by 5 bases and 5 bases, with 9 bases remaining between them. Supplemented by reference TRBV7-2 and TRBJ1-4, the full variable domain reads GAGVSQSPSNKVTEKGKDVELRCDPISGHTALYWYRQSLGQGLEFLIYFQGNSAPDKSGLPSDRFSAERTGGSVSTLTIQRTQQEDSAVYLCASSPDRNEKLFFGSGTQLSVL.